This TCR beta chain was recovered during a study of T-cell reconstitution after alpha-beta-depleted transplantation in children. Germline values: CDR1 LNHNV, CDR2 YYDKDF (reference sequence). V was shortened by 0 bases and J by 4 bases, with 9 bases between the two germline ends. The CDR3 is 14 residues long. This clonotype has a handful of counts. The TCRbeta library incorporated unique molecular identifiers. MiXCR was run by TCRdb on the PCR reads, yielding one entry per CDR3 protein. Here the sample spans about 27,000 distinct CDR3 sequences, 18% being singletons. The sequenced sample was PBMCs, mostly from graft donor cells, obtained 60 days after TCRalphabeta/CD19-depleted stem cell transplant. This rearrangement joins TRBV15 to TRBJ1-1; no clear D. This sequence was found in a male patient aged 2 to 10 who had a stem cell transplant for acute lymphoblastic leukemia, so the T cells may come from the graft donor. The DNA for the CDR3 is TGTGCCACCAGCAGAGATGTCCGGGGCACTGAAGCTTTCTTT. This translates into CATSRDVRGTEAFF. The whole variable domain, remainder taken from reference TRBV15 and TRBJ1-1, is DAMVIQNPRYQVTQFGKPVTLSCSQTLNHNVMYWYQQKSSQAPKLLFHYYDKDFNNEADTPDNFQSRRPNTSFCFLDIRSPGLGDTAMYLCATSRDVRGTEAFFGQGTRLTVV.